This TCR beta chain was retrieved from a study of cytomegalovirus exposure and HLA in healthy donors. Concerning this clone: Its antigen remains unidentified. Other nucleotide sequences in the sample specify the same CDR3.

A multiplex PCR was run with 60 Vbeta primers and 13 Jbeta primers. Here immunoSEQ multiplex PCR was the method, and the copy in TCRdb shows in-frame clones only, minus some. The sample lists under 200,000 clones; 68% were seen once. This CDR3 spans 13 amino acids. V gave up 1 base and J gave up 9 bases, with 10 bases separating them. Germline V gene data show CDR1 as LGHNA and CDR2 as YNFKEQ. Study-level points and caveats: In a later analysis, specific HLA alleles were associated with 15,000 to 20,000 TCR beta sequences at a 0.05 false discovery rate. Testing in vitro showed a few CMV-associated chains specific for CMV antigens. CMV serostatus was the only recorded immune exposure for donors. What TCR beta sequences reportedly achieved was accurate prediction of HLA-A and HLA-B alleles in most subjects.

The rearrangement uses TRBV4-2 and TRBJ2-1; a weak D match, TRBD2 (5 bases). The sequence derives from a woman between 40 and 50 years old in good health and CMV-seropositive. What was sequenced was PBMCs. The CDR3 protein is CASSQGRDLEQFF. The CDR3 DNA reads as TGTGCCAGCAGCCAAGGCCGGGATCTTGAGCAGTTCTTC.